This T cell receptor (beta chain) was sequenced in a study of response to subunit inactivated influenza vaccine. Study-wide results and limits: There was a suggestion from the authors that each seasonal influenza vaccination recruits few new T cells.

Trimming removed 5 bases from V and 6 bases from J; junction bases left unmatched: 9. Germline V CDR1 and CDR2: SGHNT, YYREEE (reference sequence). This CDR3 has 14 amino acids. Concerning this clonotype itself: Its matching antigen is unknown.

TCRdb recomputed calls from the RT-PCR reads with MiXCR, one row per CDR3 protein. The sample has about 540,000 distinct CDR3 sequences; roughly 25% are singletons. These same data were also listed under a study on T cells expressing NK-cell markers. That report adds: UMIs accompanied the 5'RACE template switching by which TCR beta cDNA was made. Restriction of sorting to alpha-beta TCR T cells was accomplished in several experiments using an anti-gamma-delta TCR antibody.

This chain joins TRBV5-4 and TRBJ2-7, with 9 bases lining up with TRBD2. Sequencing used CD4+ T cells sorted from PBMCs, obtained roughly 12 days after vaccination. The TCR comes from a man aged 50 or older who received an inactivated influenza vaccine. CDR3: CASRLLAGEGEQYF. The CDR3 coding sequence is TGTGCCAGCAGGTTATTAGCGGGAGAGGGCGAGCAGTACTTC.